Listed below are T cell receptor beta chains from one sample, sequenced in a study of blood T cell repertoires in COVID-19. Clones were read by immunoSEQ multiplex PCR, and TCRdb kept only the in-frame ones, dropping some. The data show 250,000 to 300,000 clones, around 81% seen once. Input material: peripheral blood. The receptors here all came from a woman aged 55-69 years with active or convalescent COVID-19. Both conserved end residues are part of each CDR3. D genes are given only for firm matches. Clone size is not always given. Where it is, it says once, few, many or a class for expanded clones.

abundance,v_gene,d_gene,j_gene,CDR3nt,CDR3aa
.,TRBV4-3,.,TRBJ1-6,TGCGCCAGCAGAACAACGAATTCACCCCTCCACTTT,CASRTTNSPLHF
.,TRBV27,TRBD1,TRBJ1-2,TGTGCCAGCAGGCAGGGGGCGGATTATGGCTACACCTTC,CASRQGADYGYTF
.,TRBV7-2,TRBD1,TRBJ2-7,TGTGCCAGCAGCTATGGACAGGGAAAAGGCTACGAGCAGTACTTC,CASSYGQGKGYEQYF
.,TRBV5-6,TRBD1,TRBJ2-5,TGTGCCAGCAGCTTGGTGGGACAGGGTCCCCAAGAGACCCAGTACTTC,CASSLVGQGPQETQYF
once,TRBV5-5,TRBD1,TRBJ2-3,TGTGCCAGCACCCGCGGGCCAGGGGGCCTCACAGATACGCAGTATTTT,CASTRGPGGLTDTQYF
.,TRBV30,TRBD2,TRBJ2-2,TGTGCCTGCCGCCCGGGACTAGCGGGGAACACCGGGGAGCTGTTTTTT,CACRPGLAGNTGELFF
.,TRBV3-1/TRBV3-2,TRBD1,TRBJ2-7,TGTGCCAGCAGCCGTCACAGGGGCGGCGAGCAGTACTTC,CASSRHRGGEQYF
.,TRBV12-3/TRBV12-4,.,TRBJ1-2,TGTGCCAGCAGTCCTCCAGGAAGCTATGGCTACACCTTC,CASSPPGSYGYTF
.,TRBV4-1,TRBD2,TRBJ2-1,TGCGCCAGCAGCCAAGATGGTCCTAGCGGGGTCTCCTACAATGAGCAGTTCTTC,CASSQDGPSGVSYNEQFF
.,TRBV5-5,.,TRBJ2-7,TGTGCCAGCTTTCGGACAGTGAGCTCCTACGGGCAGTACTTC,CASFRTVSSYGQYF
.,TRBV7-9,TRBD1,TRBJ1-2,TGTGCCAGCAGCTTAAGAGGGGGCCTCTATGGCTACACCTTC,CASSLRGGLYGYTF
.,TRBV12-3/TRBV12-4,.,TRBJ2-7,TGTGCCAGCAGTTTGGGGGCCACCTACGAGCAGTACTTC,CASSLGATYEQYF
.,TRBV19,TRBD1,TRBJ2-7,TGTGCCAGTAGTATGAGGGGGCCGAGCTCCTACGAGCAGTACTTC,CASSMRGPSSYEQYF
few,TRBV2,TRBD1,TRBJ1-5,TGTGCCAGCAGTCTTCAGGGGGGTAGGAGCAATCAGCCCCAGCATTTT,CASSLQGGRSNQPQHF
.,TRBV5-1,.,TRBJ2-5,TGCGCCAGCAGCTTGGTAGGTAGCGGCGCGACCCAGTACTTC,CASSLVGSGATQYF
.,TRBV6-2/TRBV6-3,.,TRBJ2-1,TGTGCCAGCAGTTCTCTCCTTCAGGGTTACAATGAGCAGTTCTTC,CASSSLLQGYNEQFF
.,TRBV2,TRBD1,TRBJ1-3,TGTGCCAGCCGTGGACAGGGGGCTTGGGGAAACACCATATATTTT,CASRGQGAWGNTIYF
.,TRBV7-9,.,TRBJ2-2,TGTGCCAGCAGCTTAGGGGGGGTCACCGGGGAGCTGTTTTTT,CASSLGGVTGELFF
many,TRBV6-2/TRBV6-3,.,TRBJ1-2,TGTGCCAGCAGCACCCAGGGTTACTATGGCTACACCTTC,CASSTQGYYGYTF
.,TRBV4-1,.,TRBJ1-2,TGCGCCAGCAGCCAGGGAGTCGGGTATGGCTACACCTTC,CASSQGVGYGYTF
.,TRBV14,TRBD2,TRBJ2-3,TGTGCCAGCAGCCAACTTTGGGGGGGGATCACAGATACGCAGTATTTT,CASSQLWGGITDTQYF